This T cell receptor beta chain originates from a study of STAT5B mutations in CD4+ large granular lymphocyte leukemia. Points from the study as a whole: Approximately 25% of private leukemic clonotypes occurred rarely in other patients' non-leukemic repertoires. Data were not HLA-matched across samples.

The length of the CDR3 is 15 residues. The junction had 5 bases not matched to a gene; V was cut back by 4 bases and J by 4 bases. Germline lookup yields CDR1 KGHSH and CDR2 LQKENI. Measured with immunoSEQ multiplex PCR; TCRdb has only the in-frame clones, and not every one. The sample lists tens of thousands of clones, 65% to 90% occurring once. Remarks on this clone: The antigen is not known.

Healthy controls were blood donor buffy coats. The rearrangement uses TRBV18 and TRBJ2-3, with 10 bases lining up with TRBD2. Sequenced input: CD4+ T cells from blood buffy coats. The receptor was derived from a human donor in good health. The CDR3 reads CASSLTSGNADTQYF. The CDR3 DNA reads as TGTGCCAGCTCACTCACTAGCGGGAACGCAGATACGCAGTATTTT.